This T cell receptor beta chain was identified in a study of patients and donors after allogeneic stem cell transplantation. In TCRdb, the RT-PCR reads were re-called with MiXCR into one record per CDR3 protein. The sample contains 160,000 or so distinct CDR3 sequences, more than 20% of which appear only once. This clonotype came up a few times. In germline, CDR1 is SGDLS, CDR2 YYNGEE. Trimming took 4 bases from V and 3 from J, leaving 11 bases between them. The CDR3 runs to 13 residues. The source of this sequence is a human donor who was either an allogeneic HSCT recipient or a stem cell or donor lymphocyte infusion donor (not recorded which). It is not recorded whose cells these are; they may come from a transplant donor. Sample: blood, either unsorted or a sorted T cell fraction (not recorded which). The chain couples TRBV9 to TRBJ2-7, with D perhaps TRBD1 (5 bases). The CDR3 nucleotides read TGTGCCAGCAGCACCCAAGGGGACTACGAGCAGTACTTC. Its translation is CASSTQGDYEQYF.